This T cell receptor (beta chain) is from a study of shared clonotypes between healthy human individuals. Points from the study as a whole: Sampling involved blood alone; tissue repertoires likely differ.

Of note for this clone: As yet, its antigen is unknown.

The data were produced by immunoSEQ multiplex PCR, yet TCRdb's version contains in-frame clones alone and is incomplete. This sample has roughly 500,000 clones, with almost 80% found just once. This CDR3 is built from 16 residues. The germline V gene has CDR1 KGHSH and CDR2 LQKENI. Trimming pared 2 bases from V and 2 bases from J, leaving 16 bases between. The chain has TRBV18 and TRBJ2-7; possibly TRBD2 for D (5 bases). Sequencing input: PBMCs. The TCR originated in a woman between 40 and 50 years old in good health. Some clones in this sample may be carry-over from other donors' samples. CDR3 DNA sequence: TGTGCCAGCTCACCAATCAGAGGGTCGACGCCCTACGAGCAGTACTTC. Its translation is CASSPIRGSTPYEQYF.